The 17 T cell receptor beta chains given below trace back to one sample, sequenced in a study of T cell repertoires in cytomegalovirus infection. MiXCR was run by TCRdb on the reads, yielding one entry per CDR3 protein. The profile shows around 290,000 distinct CDR3 sequences, roughly a quarter of them singletons. Material for sequencing was PBMCs. The receptors come from a human donor in good health (CMV status not recorded). Some clones in this sample may be carry-over from other donors' samples.

The chain couples TRBV6-2 or TRBV6-3 to TRBJ2-1; D gene unclear. The V and J ends lost 2 bases and 8 bases respectively, with 13 bases between them. Germline V lookup: CDR1 MNHEY, CDR2 SVGEGT. There are 14 residues in the CDR3. CDR3 coding DNA: TGTGCCAGCAGTTACAGCGACTTCCCCGATGAGCAGTTCTTC. It encodes CASSYSDFPDEQFF.

In its sample, this clonotype was seen many times. The genes are TRBV12-3 or TRBV12-4 and TRBJ1-5; D gene uncertain. CDR3 length: 14 residues. V shed 8 bases and J shed 8 bases, with 19 bases lying between them. The CDR3 nucleotides are TGTGCCAGCTCCCAAGAGGGCATCCGTGAGCCCCAGCATTTT. Translated, it gives CASSQEGIREPQHF.

A note on this clonotype: Given the absence of the conserved phenylalanine or tryptophan at the CDR3 end, a read error is likely. V is TRBV29-1 and J is TRBJ2-5; 9 positions match TRBD1. In germline, CDR1 is SQVTM, CDR2 ANQGSEA. J was trimmed by 4 bases and V by 1 base; bases with no gene match: 4. This CDR3 has 14 amino acids. Here the CDR3 DNA reads TGCAGCGTTGAAGCCACAGGGGGCGGAGAGACCCAGTACTTA. This encodes CSVEATGGGETQYL.

This clonotype has at least ten counts. This chain joins TRBV7-2 and TRBJ2-2; no firm D call. The V end lost 2 bases, the J end lost 3 bases, and 4 bases lay between the germline ends. The CDR3 loop spans 13 amino acids. Germline V gene sequence: CDR1 SGHTA, CDR2 FQGNSA. The CDR3 protein is CASSLHYTGELFF. The CDR3 coding sequence is TGTGCCAGCAGCTTACATTACACCGGGGAGCTGTTTTTT.

This clonotype occurred a few times. V is TRBV6-1 and J is TRBJ1-5; TRBD1 agrees at 9 bases. Germline values: CDR1 MNHNS, CDR2 SASEGT. CDR3 length equals 16 residues. V shed 6 bases and J 6 bases; nucleotides not matched to a gene: 12. Here the CDR3 reads CASRDPRDRVGQPQHF. The CDR3 DNA follows: TGTGCCAGCAGGGACCCACGGGACAGGGTAGGTCAGCCCCAGCATTTT.

A few counts support this clonotype. J is TRBJ2-1 and V is TRBV6-2 or TRBV6-3, with 7 bases fitting TRBD1. Germline lookup yields CDR1 MNHEY and CDR2 SVGEGT. V lost 6 bases and J lost 0; bases outside the gene matches: 5. There are 15 residues in the CDR3. CDR3 residues: CASSRGQPSYNEQFF. Here the CDR3 DNA reads TGTGCCAGCAGCCGGGGACAGCCCTCCTACAATGAGCAGTTCTTC.

The chain employs TRBV28 and TRBJ2-5; 8 bases line up with TRBD2. Losses at the gene ends were 4 bases for V and 4 bases for J; bases not matched to a gene: 5. The CDR3 runs to 14 residues. Per germline, CDR1 MDHEN and CDR2 SYDVKM. The CDR3 reads CASSSGLALETQYF. The CDR3 nucleotides read TGTGCCAGCAGTTCCGGACTAGCTCTAGAGACCCAGTACTTC.

In this sample, this clonotype turned up a few times. This chain joins TRBV10-3 and TRBJ2-7; TRBD1 agrees at 9 bases. V shed 4 bases and J 3 bases; nucleotides not matched to a gene: 4. Germline loops: CDR1 ENHRY, CDR2 SYGVKD. The CDR3 has 14 residues. The CDR3 reads CAISGGQGSYEQYF. As DNA, the CDR3 is TGTGCCATCAGTGGGGGACAGGGTAGCTACGAGCAGTACTTC.

This chain links TRBV29-1 with TRBJ1-2, with TRBD1 as a possible D gene (6 bases). V was pared by 7 bases and J by 4 bases, with 10 bases between. The CDR3 is 11 residues long. Germline V lookup: CDR1 SQVTM, CDR2 ANQGSEA. CDR3 loop: CSAGDSYGYTF. The CDR3, as DNA: TGCAGCGCAGGGGATAGCTATGGCTACACCTTC.

This clonotype has only a few counts. This rearrangement joins TRBV6-2 or TRBV6-3 to TRBJ2-4; D is possibly TRBD1 (6 bases). Between the trimmed V and J ends, which lost 0 bases and 3 bases, there was a span of 15 bases. Germline-derived CDR1 and CDR2 are MNHEY and SVGEGT. This CDR3 spans 17 amino acids. The CDR3 here is CASSYSKITGFKNIQYF. The CDR3 DNA sequence: TGTGCCAGCAGTTACTCGAAAATCACAGGGTTCAAAAACATTCAGTACTTC.

V is TRBV28 and J is TRBJ1-5; D ambiguous. CDR3 size: 14 residues. The germline CDR1 and CDR2 sequences are MDHEN and SYDVKM. V lost 6 bases to trimming and J lost 5 bases, with 14 bases between them. The CDR3 protein is CASRVVTEHQPQHF. The CDR3 DNA reads as TGTGCCAGCAGAGTCGTTACCGAACATCAGCCCCAGCATTTT.

The CDR3 bases are TGTGCCAGCAGTCTGCTCCGGGACACCCTTAGCTACACCTTC. Its translation is CASSLLRDTLSYTF. The V gene is TRBV27, the J gene TRBJ1-2, with D tentatively TRBD1 (6 bases). The CDR3 spans 14 residues. Germline CDR1 is MNHEY and CDR2 is SMNVEV (reference sequence). Trimming took 5 bases from V and 9 from J, leaving 19 bases between them.

This sequence joins TRBV2 and TRBJ2-1, with D hard to call. The length of the CDR3 is 13 residues. CDR1 and CDR2 (germline): SNHLY, FYNNEI. The V gene lost 5 bases and the J gene lost 9 bases, with 14 bases spanning the gap. DNA of the CDR3: TGTGCCAGCAGTTTGGGTATGGTGGTTGAGCAGTTCTTC. Translated, it gives CASSLGMVVEQFF.

This clonotype was counted between two and nine times. The chain combines TRBV19 with TRBJ1-4; D is undetermined. Germline-derived CDR1 and CDR2 are LNHDA and SQIVND (reference sequence). The CDR3 totals 14 residues. V lost 9 bases and J lost 5, with 16 bases in between. The CDR3 bases are TGTGCCAGCCGGGATAGCAAACAGAATGAAAAACTGTTTTTT. Translating it yields CASRDSKQNEKLFF. Together with reference TRBV19 and TRBJ1-4, the CDR3 gives the full variable domain: DGGITQSPKYLFRKEGQNVTLSCEQNLNHDAMYWYRQDPGQGLRLIYYSQIVNDFQKGDIAEGYSVSREKKESFPLTVTSAQKNPTAFYLCASRDSKQNEKLFFGSGTQLSVL.

In this sample, this clonotype turned up many times. The V gene is TRBV7-2, the J gene TRBJ2-2; no clear D. Trimming took off 1 base at V and 0 bases at J, with 9 bases between the two ends. The CDR3 extends over 16 amino acids. Germline CDR1 is SGHTA and CDR2 is FQGNSA. CDR3 nucleotides: TGTGCCAGCAGCTTAGTTCGTGTGTCGAACACCGGGGAGCTGTTTTTT. Amino acids: CASSLVRVSNTGELFF.

The chain combines TRBV20-1 with TRBJ2-1; TRBD2 agrees at 10 bases. The CDR3 is made up of 16 amino acids. V lost 2 bases and J lost 7; bases outside the gene matches: 11. Germline V gene sequence: CDR1 DFQATT, CDR2 SNEGSKA (reference sequence). DNA of the CDR3: TGCAGTGCTAGAAACGTAGCGGGAGGCGTTGCAAATGAGCAGTTCTTC. As protein: CSARNVAGGVANEQFF.

The rearrangement uses TRBV12-3 or TRBV12-4 and TRBJ2-7; D remains unclear. V lost 6 bases, J lost 2 bases, and 17 bases lay in between. The CDR3 is 15 amino acids. CDR3 in amino acids: CASSQIKSETYEQYF. The CDR3 nucleotides read TGTGCCAGCAGCCAGATTAAGTCCGAAACCTACGAGCAGTACTTC.